The 10 T cell receptor beta chains given below trace back to one sample, sequenced in a study of shared clonotypes between healthy human individuals. Libraries were prepared by immunoSEQ multiplex PCR; TCRdb keeps only in-frame clonotypes and omits some of them. The sample consists of a few hundred thousand clones, roughly 84% of them appearing once. Material: memory CD8+ T cells sorted from blood. Subset: CD45RO+ cells pooled with CCR7-negative TemRA cells. The receptor set was obtained from a man younger than 35 in good health.

The chain uses TRBV18 and TRBJ2-7; no definite D call. Germline-derived CDR1 and CDR2 are KGHSH and LQKENI. The V and J ends lost 2 bases and 0 bases respectively, with 11 bases between them. This CDR3 is 15 amino acids long. The CDR3 here is CASSPINYHSYEQYF. The CDR3 DNA sequence: TGTGCCAGCTCACCAATTAACTACCACTCCTACGAGCAGTACTTC.

The J gene is TRBJ2-1, the V gene TRBV27; 12 nucleotides match TRBD2. The CDR3 covers 13 residues. Germline V gene sequence: CDR1 MNHEY, CDR2 SMNVEV (reference sequence). Losses at the gene ends were 9 bases for V and 8 bases for J; bases not matched to a gene: 5. Written as DNA, the CDR3 is TGTGCCAGTCGACTAGCGGGAGTGGATGAGCAGTTCTTC. It yields the protein CASRLAGVDEQFF.

With regard to this clone: The sample holds other DNA sequences that translate to the same CDR3. This chain joins TRBV20-1 and TRBJ2-7; D is unresolved. The CDR3 consists of 11 residues. V gave up 3 bases and J gave up 1 base, with 4 bases separating them. Germline loops: CDR1 DFQATT, CDR2 SNEGSKA (reference sequence). The CDR3 reads CSARVSYEQYF. The CDR3 DNA reads TGCAGTGCTAGGGTTTCCTACGAGCAGTACTTC.

The chain carries TRBV4-3 and TRBJ1-2, with a tentative D call TRBD1 (5 bases). In germline, CDR1 is LGHNA, CDR2 YSLEER. CDR3 length: 14 residues. Trimming pared 2 bases from V and 2 bases from J, leaving 9 bases between. This CDR3 is CASSQQGRNYGYTF. The DNA for the CDR3 is TGCGCCAGCAGCCAACAGGGTCGCAACTATGGCTACACCTTC.

This chain's CDR3 is CAWSVPGRASGGMNIQYF. CDR3 nucleotide sequence: TGTGCCTGGAGTGTACCGGGGAGGGCTAGCGGGGGTATGAACATTCAGTACTTC. The V gene is TRBV30, the J gene TRBJ2-4; TRBD2 matches at 10 bases. The CDR3 contains 18 residues. Germline CDR1 GTSNPN, CDR2 SVGIG (reference sequence). Trimming cost V 0 bases and J 7 bases; bases outside gene matches: 15.

The V call is TRBV4-1, the J call TRBJ2-3; no reliable D call. The germline CDR1 and CDR2 sequences are MGHRA and YSYEKL. V shed 4 bases and J shed 9 bases, with 14 bases lying between them. The CDR3 loop spans 13 amino acids. The CDR3 nucleotides are TGCGCCAGCAGCCTCAGCCACAGCACAACGCAGTATTTT. Translated, it gives CASSLSHSTTQYF.

The V call is TRBV2, the J call TRBJ2-3; 16 bases fit TRBD2. Germline values: CDR1 SNHLY, CDR2 FYNNEI. The CDR3 is made up of 19 amino acids. Trimming removed 5 bases from V and 0 bases from J; junction bases left unmatched: 8. CDR3 in DNA: TGTGCCAGCAGTCTGGGACTAGCGGGGGGGCCCCTTAGCACAGATACGCAGTATTTT. Its protein product is CASSLGLAGGPLSTDTQYF.

J is TRBJ2-2 and V is TRBV4-1; TRBD1 matches at 7 bases. Germline CDR1 MGHRA, CDR2 YSYEKL. CDR3 length: 17 amino acids. J lost 2 bases, V lost 0 bases, and 6 bases had no gene match. The CDR3 DNA sequence: TGCGCCAGCAGCCAAGATCCCGGGACAGAAAACACCGGGGAGCTGTTTTTT. It specifies CASSQDPGTENTGELFF.

This clone was recorded a few times. This specimen includes other DNA sequences encoding the same CDR3. This chain links TRBV4-1 with TRBJ2-3; D gene unclear. CDR3 length equals 14 residues. Germline V gene data show CDR1 as MGHRA and CDR2 as YSYEKL. V gave up 0 bases and J gave up 6 bases, with 10 bases separating them. The DNA of the CDR3 is TGCGCCAGCAGCCAAGATCCCACGGCGGATACGCAGTATTTT. It is translated as CASSQDPTADTQYF.

This chain connects TRBV18 to TRBJ1-3; possible D gene TRBD1, 6 bases. The germline gives CDR1 KGHSH, CDR2 LQKENI. V lost 2 bases to trimming and J lost 3 bases, with 11 bases between them. This CDR3 region has 15 residues. This chain's CDR3 is CASSPIETGGNTIYF. The CDR3 nucleotides are TGTGCCAGCTCACCAATCGAGACAGGTGGAAACACCATATATTTT.